The 26 T cell receptor beta chains reported below all come from one sample, sequenced in a study of molecular identifiers for immune sequencing clone quantification. TCRdb itself ran the PCR reads through MiXCR, one entry per CDR3 protein. The data hold about 320,000 distinct CDR3 sequences, with about 20% observed a single time. Sequences were obtained from naive CD8+ T cells from blood, with Jurkat cell RNA spiked in. Subset defined: FACS-sorted CD8+CD4-CCR7+CD45RA+ naive T cells. Receptor source: a human donor in good health. Some libraries in this study had Jurkat cell RNA spiked in.

CDR3 amino acids: CASSRDSSSYGYTF. The DNA of the CDR3 is TGTGCCAGCAGCCGAGACAGTTCGTCCTATGGCTACACCTTC. The chain recombines TRBV6-5 with TRBJ1-2, with D possibly TRBD1 on 5 matching bases. Germline lookup yields CDR1 MNHEY and CDR2 SVGAGI. The CDR3 sequence is 14 residues long. The V end was cut by 6 bases, the J end by 4 bases, with 15 bases between.

Regarding this clonotype: This may be a read error, as it is one base from a much larger clone. No conserved phenylalanine or tryptophan ends this CDR3, so it is likely a read error. V gene TRBV5-6 combines with J gene TRBJ2-5; TRBD1 is a possible D gene (6 bases). This CDR3 has 13 residues. Trimming cost V 4 bases and J 5 bases, with 12 bases left between them. Germline loops: CDR1 SGHDT, CDR2 YYEEEE. CDR3: CASSTQGLETQYL. The DNA for the CDR3 is TGTGCCAGCAGCACCCAGGGGCTGGAGACCCAGTACCTC.

Comments on this clonotype: The conserved closing phenylalanine or tryptophan is absent in this CDR3, likely reflecting a read error. The J gene is TRBJ1-4, the V gene TRBV4-1; D unresolved. The CDR3 loop spans 13 amino acids. Germline V lookup: CDR1 MGHRA, CDR2 YSYEKL. Deletions cut 4 bases from V and 8 bases from J, with 11 bases between. The CDR3 coding sequence is TGCGCCAGCAGCCTAACATCCGTGGAAAAACTGTTTTTA. Translation gives CASSLTSVEKLFL.

This clonotype was picked up many times. The chain carries TRBV15 and TRBJ1-6; possibly TRBD1 for D (6 bases). The germline CDR1 and CDR2 sequences are LNHNV and YYDKDF (reference sequence). V was cut by 2 bases and J by 0 bases, with 11 bases left in between. CDR3 length: 17 residues. The CDR3 DNA follows: TGTGCCACCAGCAGATCCCAGGGGAGCTCCTATAATTCACCCCTCCACTTT. It yields the protein CATSRSQGSSYNSPLHF. Full variable domain (missing parts from reference TRBV15 and TRBJ1-6): DAMVIQNPRYQVTQFGKPVTLSCSQTLNHNVMYWYQQKSSQAPKLLFHYYDKDFNNEADTPDNFQSRRPNTSFCFLDIRSPGLGDTAMYLCATSRSQGSSYNSPLHFGNGTRLTVT.

About this clonotype: Since no conserved phenylalanine or tryptophan closes the CDR3, a read error is the likely cause. The chain couples TRBV13 to TRBJ2-1; D remains ambiguous. CDR1 and CDR2 from the germline V gene are PRHDT and FYEKMQ (reference sequence). V gave up 4 bases and J gave up 1 base, with 11 bases separating them. This CDR3 has 15 amino acids. In nucleotides, the CDR3 is TGTGCCAGCAGCTGGGGTCTAGGATCCTACAATGAGCAGTTCGTC. This encodes CASSWGLGSYNEQFV.

This clonotype was seen more than once but under ten times. The genes are TRBV11-2 and TRBJ2-7, with 14 bases lining up with TRBD2. Germline V gene data show CDR1 as SGHAT and CDR2 as FQNNGV. This CDR3 has 23 residues. The V segment lost 4 bases and the J segment 0 bases; nucleotides outside the gene matches: 23. CDR3 nucleotides: TGTGCCAGCAGCTCCCAAACAGGACTAGCGGGAGGCCCGCTGGCCCGTAGCTCCTACGAGCAGTACTTC. Translation gives CASSSQTGLAGGPLARSSYEQYF.

This clonotype was observed many times. This rearrangement joins TRBV28 to TRBJ2-3, with 9 bases aligning to TRBD2. The CDR3 runs 17 residues. The germline CDR1 and CDR2 sequences are MDHEN and SYDVKM. The V segment lost 0 bases and the J segment 5 bases; nucleotides outside the gene matches: 9. This CDR3 reads CASSLWFQREVGDTQYF. The DNA for the CDR3 is TGTGCCAGCAGTTTATGGTTCCAGCGGGAGGTGGGAGATACGCAGTATTTT.

The sample holds many counts of this clonotype. In DNA, the CDR3 is TGTGCCAGCAGCCCCGGAGGGGGCCACACTGAAGCTTTCTTT. Residues: CASSPGGGHTEAFF. The genes are TRBV9 and TRBJ1-1; 7 bases are shared with TRBD1. The trim removed 4 bases at V and 3 bases at J, leaving 6 bases unmatched. From germline, CDR1 is SGDLS and CDR2 YYNGEE. The CDR3 extends over 14 amino acids.

This chain connects TRBV11-2 to TRBJ2-3; D tentatively fits TRBD1 or TRBD2 (6 bases each). Germline CDR1 reads SGHAT; CDR2 reads FQNNGV. The CDR3 has 14 amino acids. V shed 3 bases and J shed 5 bases, with 12 bases lying between them. The chain's CDR3 is CASSFPGALDTQYF. The CDR3 coding sequence is TGTGCCAGCAGCTTCCCGGGGGCCTTAGATACGCAGTATTTT.

This clonotype was found once. This may arise from a read error, as a much more abundant clone is one base away. This sequence joins TRBV12-5 and TRBJ1-2; D possibly corresponds to TRBD1 (6 bases). Germline CDR1 LGHNT, CDR2 FRNRAP. This CDR3 region has 15 residues. The V end lost 1 base, the J end lost 1 base, and 10 bases lay between the germline ends. CDR3: CASGLGRGFNYGYTF. The CDR3 DNA reads TGTGCTAGTGGTTTGGGCAGGGGTTTTAACTATGGCTACACCTTC.

This clonotype was recorded at least ten times. The chain uses TRBV7-9 and TRBJ1-1; D remains unclear. Trimming shortened V by 5 bases and J by 0 bases, and 10 bases separated the two germline ends. The germline gives CDR1 SEHNR, CDR2 FQNEAQ (reference sequence). This CDR3 comprises 14 residues. The CDR3 protein is CASSQSGLNTEAFF. CDR3 DNA: TGTGCCAGCAGCCAATCAGGTCTGAACACTGAAGCTTTCTTT. Full variable domain (remainder filled in from reference TRBV7-9 and TRBJ1-1): DTGVSQNPRHKITKRGQNVTFRCDPISEHNRLYWYRQTLGQGPEFLTYFQNEAQLEKSRLLSDRFSAERPKGSFSTLEIQRTEQGDSAMYLCASSQSGLNTEAFFGQGTRLTVV.

At least ten counts were recorded for this clonotype. The chain employs TRBV30 and TRBJ2-3; D might be TRBD1 (6 bases). This CDR3 contains 13 residues. Germline V gives CDR1 GTSNPN, CDR2 SVGIG (reference sequence). The V and J ends lost 0 bases and 6 bases respectively, with 10 bases between them. The CDR3 spells CAWSVAGADTQYF. CDR3 coding DNA: TGTGCCTGGAGTGTAGCAGGGGCCGATACGCAGTATTTT.

This clonotype has more than one count but fewer than ten. A much larger clone is a single base away; this may be a read error. In nucleotides, the CDR3 is TGCAGGGGGACTAGCGGGAGTACAGGTACGCAGTATTTT. It yields the protein CRGTSGSTGTQYF. The rearrangement uses TRBV20-1 and TRBJ2-3, with 14 bases lining up with TRBD2. This CDR3 is 13 amino acids long. Germline values: CDR1 DFQATT, CDR2 SNEGSKA (reference sequence).

This clonotype has ten or more counts. The chain recombines TRBV11-2 with TRBJ2-1, with 7 bases lining up with TRBD1. With 1 base clipped from V and 4 bases from J, the junction kept 4 bases outside the gene matches. The CDR3 runs to 15 residues. CDR1 SGHAT and CDR2 FQNNGV come from the germline V gene. The CDR3 bases are TGTGCCAGCAGCTTAGTGGGACAGAATTACAATGAGCAGTTCTTC. This gives the protein CASSLVGQNYNEQFF.

The chain combines TRBV3-1 with TRBJ1-1, with D perhaps TRBD1 (5 bases). The CDR3 sequence is 15 residues long. The V gene's germline CDR1 is LGHDT and CDR2 YNNKEL (reference sequence). V lost 4 bases and J 11 bases, leaving 23 bases between the germline ends. The CDR3 nucleotides read TGTGCCAGCAGCCGAGAAAGGGGTCCAGGGTTCCCGGCTTTCTTT. Protein sequence: CASSRERGPGFPAFF. The variable domain in full, with the rest retrieved from reference TRBV3-1 and TRBJ1-1, is DTAVSQTPKYLVTQMGNDKSIKCEQNLGHDTMYWYKQDSKKFLKIMFSYNNKELIINETVPNRFSPKSPDKAHLNLHINSLELGDSAVYFCASSRERGPGFPAFFGQGTRLTVV.

Concerning this clonotype itself: A clone one base away is much larger, so this may be a read error. J is TRBJ1-1 and V is TRBV20-1, with D tentatively TRBD1 (6 bases). There are 15 residues in the CDR3. V was cut by 0 bases and J by 1 base, with 12 bases left in between. The germline V gene has CDR1 DFQATT and CDR2 SNEGSKA (reference sequence). This CDR3 is CSAREATGPNTEAFF. DNA of the CDR3: TGCAGTGCTAGAGAGGCTACAGGGCCGAACACTGAAGCTTTCTTT.

The CDR3 spells CASSLRDSNTEAFF. CDR3 nucleotides: TGTGCCAGCAGCCTAAGGGACAGTAACACTGAAGCTTTCTTT. The gene calls are TRBV27 and TRBJ1-1; TRBD1 matches 7 bases. CDR3 length: 14 amino acids. Germline loops: CDR1 MNHEY, CDR2 SMNVEV (reference sequence). J gave up 2 bases and V 6 bases, and 6 bases lay outside the gene matches.

This clonotype was detected ten times or more. This rearrangement joins TRBV28 to TRBJ2-1; 10 bases map to TRBD2. Trimming cost V 8 bases and J 9 bases; bases outside gene matches: 13. The CDR3 contains 15 residues. Germline loops: CDR1 MDHEN, CDR2 SYDVKM. CDR3 bases: TGTGCCAGCGGTCGGCTAGCGGGAGTATTAGGTGAGCAGTTCTTC. Residues: CASGRLAGVLGEQFF.

This clonotype was recorded at least ten times. The rearrangement joins TRBV12-3 or TRBV12-4 to TRBJ2-7, with D tentatively TRBD2 (6 bases). The CDR3 has 12 residues. Trimming took off 8 bases at V and 5 bases at J, with 13 bases between the two ends. The CDR3 nucleotides are TGTGCCAGCGGCTTGACTAGAGACGAGCAGTACTTC. Protein product: CASGLTRDEQYF.

A remark on this clonotype: A much larger clone lies one base from this, so it may be a read error. This rearrangement joins TRBV19 to TRBJ1-4; D is possibly TRBD1 (5 bases). Germline-derived CDR1 and CDR2 are LNHDA and SQIVND (reference sequence). The CDR3 has 15 amino acids. The CDR3 region is CASSIGTRGNGKLFF. CDR3 DNA: TGTGCCAGTAGCATTGGGACGCGGGGAAATGGAAAACTGTTTTTT.

At least ten counts were recorded for this clonotype. In DNA, the CDR3 is TGCGCCAGCAGCCAAGCGGGTACCTCCTACAATGAGCAGTTCTTC. It translates to CASSQAGTSYNEQFF. The chain recombines TRBV4-3 with TRBJ2-1; D is uncertain. V shed 1 base and J shed 0 bases, with 7 bases lying between them. The germline gives CDR1 LGHNA, CDR2 YSLEER. There are 15 residues in the CDR3.

The rearrangement uses TRBV2 and TRBJ1-1; D gene ambiguous. Trimming took 4 bases from V and 0 from J, leaving 15 bases between them. The CDR3 is made up of 16 amino acids. In germline, CDR1 is SNHLY, CDR2 FYNNEI. The DNA of the CDR3 is TGTGCCAGCAGTGCCACGGATCATAGCATGAACACTGAAGCTTTCTTT. Its translation is CASSATDHSMNTEAFF. Using reference TRBV2 and TRBJ1-1 for the parts outside the CDR3, the full variable domain is EPEVTQTPSHQVTQMGQEVILRCVPISNHLYFYWYRQILGQKVEFLVSFYNNEISEKSEIFDDQFSVERPDGSNFTLKIRSTKLEDSAMYFCASSATDHSMNTEAFFGQGTRLTVV.

This clonotype was observed many times. The chain employs TRBV5-5 and TRBJ1-1; 10 bases fit TRBD1. From germline, CDR1 is SGHKS and CDR2 YYEKEE (reference sequence). This CDR3 has 15 amino acids. The V segment lost 4 bases and the J segment 8 bases; nucleotides outside the gene matches: 11. The CDR3 DNA is TGTGCCAGCAGCCTACAGGGACAGGGGATCTGGGAAGCTTTCTTT. Its protein is CASSLQGQGIWEAFF.

Ten or more counts support this clonotype. V is TRBV29-1 and J is TRBJ2-2, with a tentative D call TRBD2 (6 bases). The CDR3 contains 13 residues. With 6 bases removed from V and 4 bases from J, the gap between germline ends came to 12 bases. CDR1 is SQVTM, CDR2 ANQGSEA, per germline. The CDR3 DNA is TGCAGCGTGGCGACTAGTTTCACCGGGGAGCTGTTTTTT. Translating it yields CSVATSFTGELFF.

This clonotype was picked up one time. This could be a read error, since a much larger clone is one nucleotide away. The CDR3 does not close with the conserved phenylalanine or tryptophan, likely indicating a read error. The V and J genes are TRBV7-9 and TRBJ1-2, with D possibly matching TRBD1 (5 bases). Per germline, CDR1 SEHNR and CDR2 FQNEAQ (reference sequence). The CDR3 is 12 residues long. Trimming pared 10 bases from V and 0 bases from J, leaving 9 bases between. This chain's CDR3 is CATKTANYGYTS. CDR3 in DNA: TGTGCCACAAAGACAGCTAACTATGGCTACACCTCC.

This clonotype came up many times. The V call is TRBV4-3, the J call TRBJ2-1; 7 bases are shared with TRBD2. The V gene end was trimmed by 0 bases and the J gene end by 6 bases; junction bases not matched to a gene: 5. The CDR3 runs 15 residues. The germline V gene encodes CDR1 LGHNA and CDR2 YSLEER. CDR3 in amino acids: CASSQDEGGPNEQFF. In DNA form, the CDR3 reads TGCGCCAGCAGCCAAGATGAGGGAGGGCCCAATGAGCAGTTCTTC.